This T cell receptor beta chain derives from a study of blood T cell repertoires in COVID-19. Study at large: The United States, Italy and Spain provided the acute and convalescent COVID-19 samples. The analysed material was cDNA or gDNA that came from T cells, B-cell-depleted T cells, or PBMCs.

Only a few counts were recorded for this clone. The V and J ends lost 4 bases and 6 bases respectively, with 13 bases between them. CDR3 length equals 12 residues. Germline values: CDR1 SQVTM, CDR2 ANQGSEA. Original handling: Nucleated cell counts were estimated from reference gene primer amplification. This table comes from immunoSEQ multiplex PCR, and its TCRdb copy is limited to in-frame clones, with some not included. V and J calls and clone size are those listed in that table; D and trimming were worked out from the DNA. The table records several thousand clones, 89% of them present only once. The material sequenced was peripheral blood. The chain joins TRBV29-1 to TRBJ2-7; D not certain. This clonotype originated in a human donor in a cohort sampled during active COVID-19. The donor label of this sample is uncertain. The CDR3: CSVAQGGPEQYF. The DNA for the CDR3 is TGCAGCGTTGCTCAAGGTGGGCCCGAGCAGTACTTC.